The clone carrying this T cell receptor beta chain was counted between two and nine times. This record comes from a study of blood T cell repertoires in COVID-19. The wider study: Italy, Spain and the United States were the sources of the convalescent and acute COVID-19 samples. T cells, B-cell-depleted T cells, or PBMCs provided the cDNA or gDNA that served as material.

Germline loops: CDR1 SGHDT, CDR2 YYEEEE. V gave up 4 bases and J gave up 0 bases; unmatched junction bases: 2. The CDR3 has 15 amino acids. As originally analysed: Amplified reference gene primers provided the basis for estimating nucleated cell counts. Here immunoSEQ multiplex PCR was the method, and the copy in TCRdb shows in-frame clones only, minus some. V and J calls and clone size are as listed in that table; D and trimming were resolved from the DNA. The profile shows over 300,000 clones, around 90% of them singletons. The gene calls are TRBV5-6 and TRBJ1-3, with 9 bases matching TRBD1. The specimen sequenced was peripheral blood. This TCR came from a man younger than 35 with active or convalescent COVID-19. CDR3: CASSGTGSSGNTIYF. CDR3 nucleotide sequence: TGTGCCAGCAGCGGGACAGGGAGCTCTGGAAACACCATATATTTT.